These 11 T cell receptor beta chains were sequenced from one sample in a study of blood T cell repertoires in COVID-19. TCRdb keeps only in-frame clones here, not all; method: immunoSEQ multiplex PCR. The sample has roughly 40,000 clones; approximately 85% are singletons. The sequenced sample consisted of peripheral blood. These receptors came from a human donor in a cohort sampled during active COVID-19.

V is TRBV30 and J is TRBJ2-1, with no clear D. This CDR3 has 12 amino acids. CDR1 and CDR2 (germline): GTSNPN, SVGIG (reference sequence). V was shortened by 7 bases and J by 8 bases, with 15 bases between the two germline ends. The CDR3 reads CASLGVGDEQFF. The DNA for the CDR3 is TGTGCCTCCCTAGGCGTAGGCGATGAGCAGTTCTTC.

The CDR3 spells CASSEGGVTNEKLFF. CDR3 nucleotide sequence: TGTGCCAGCAGTGAAGGGGGGGTAACTAATGAAAAACTGTTTTTT. This chain links TRBV6-1 with TRBJ1-4; a weak D match, TRBD1 (5 bases). The CDR3 covers 15 residues. Between the trimmed V and J ends, which lost 1 base and 1 base, there was a span of 7 bases. The germline V gene has CDR1 MNHNS and CDR2 SASEGT.

This clone was detected only once. The genes are TRBV7-9 and TRBJ2-7, with TRBD1 as a possible D gene (6 bases). Germline V gene lookup returns CDR1 SEHNR and CDR2 FQNEAQ (reference sequence). This CDR3 comprises 15 residues. Trimming removed 5 bases at V and 2 bases at J, with 16 bases between. The CDR3 loop is CASSVTGTSPYEQYF. CDR3 coding DNA: TGTGCCAGCAGCGTAACCGGGACATCCCCCTACGAGCAGTACTTC.

This clone was recorded once. The chain links TRBV24-1 to TRBJ2-3, with 8 bases lining up with TRBD1. CDR1 is KGHDR and CDR2 is SFDVKD in the germline V gene. V gave up 5 bases and J gave up 1 base; unmatched junction bases: 13. This CDR3 spans 18 amino acids. CDR3 in amino acids: CATSGTGRWKGRTDTQYF. DNA of the CDR3: TGTGCCACCAGTGGGACAGGGAGATGGAAAGGCCGCACAGATACGCAGTATTTT.

V usage is TRBV5-5 and J usage is TRBJ1-1; 8 bases agree with TRBD1. CDR1 SGHKS and CDR2 YYEKEE come from the germline V gene (reference sequence). The CDR3 extends over 14 amino acids. V was pared by 4 bases and J by 1 base, with 3 bases of the junction left unmatched. CDR3 in amino acids: CASSPDRGNTEAFF. The DNA for the CDR3 is TGTGCCAGCAGCCCAGACAGGGGGAACACTGAAGCTTTCTTT.

As concerns this clone: One junction end disagrees with the germline gene, perhaps due to a read error. The chain recombines TRBV7-7 with TRBJ2-2; 9 nucleotides align to TRBD1. CDR1 SSHAT and CDR2 FNYEAQ come from the germline V gene (reference sequence). The CDR3 covers 18 residues. The CDR3 spells CASSLALPGQGYTGELFF. DNA of the CDR3: TGTGCTAGCAGCTTAGCGCTCCCGGGACAGGGATACACCGGGGAGCTGTTTTTT. Full variable domain (outside the CDR3, taken from reference TRBV7-7 and TRBJ2-2): GAGVSQSPRYKVTKRGQDVTLRCDPISSHATLYWYQQALGQGPEFLTYFNYEAQPDKSGLPSDRFSAERPEGSISTLTIQRTEQRDSAMYRCASSLALPGQGYTGELFFGEGSRLTVL.

A single count supports this clone. The J gene is TRBJ2-3, the V gene TRBV19; D is uncertain. The CDR3 extends over 14 amino acids. Per the germline V gene, CDR1 is LNHDA and CDR2 is SQIVND (reference sequence). The germline V and J ends were trimmed by 4 bases and 4 bases, with 12 bases remaining between them. The CDR3 bases are TGTGCCAGTAGTACGACGAGGTCTGCAGATACGCAGTATTTT. It specifies CASSTTRSADTQYF.

The genes are TRBV28 and TRBJ2-7; D perhaps matches TRBD1 (6 bases). The V and J ends lost 10 bases and 1 base respectively, with 14 bases between them. Germline values: CDR1 MDHEN, CDR2 SYDVKM. The CDR3 has 13 residues. CDR3 in amino acids: CATSEGGSYEQYF. CDR3 nucleotides: TGTGCCACCTCTGAAGGGGGATCCTACGAGCAGTACTTC.

This chain connects TRBV7-9 to TRBJ1-3, with 7 bases matching TRBD1. J gave up 0 bases and V 8 bases, and 7 bases lay outside the gene matches. CDR1 is SEHNR and CDR2 is FQNEAQ in the germline V gene (reference sequence). This CDR3 is 15 amino acids long. CDR3 sequence reads: CASAQGDISGNTIYF. The CDR3 region has the DNA TGTGCCAGCGCGCAGGGGGATATCTCTGGAAACACCATATATTTT.

The V call is TRBV5-1, the J call TRBJ2-5; TRBD1 might be the D (6 bases). This CDR3 is built from 15 residues. Trimming took 0 bases from V and 3 from J, leaving 12 bases between them. Germline V gives CDR1 SGHRS, CDR2 YFSETQ. The CDR3 DNA sequence: TGCGCCAGCAGCTTGGAACGGACAGATGAAGAGACCCAGTACTTC. It translates to CASSLERTDEETQYF.

This chain links TRBV9 with TRBJ1-2, with D maybe TRBD1 (5 bases). This CDR3 is 17 amino acids long. V was shortened by 0 bases and J by 0 bases, with 15 bases between the two germline ends. Germline loops: CDR1 SGDLS, CDR2 YYNGEE. This CDR3 reads CASSVGNLGAANYGYTF. The CDR3 DNA reads as TGTGCCAGCAGCGTAGGAAATCTTGGGGCCGCTAACTATGGCTACACCTTC.